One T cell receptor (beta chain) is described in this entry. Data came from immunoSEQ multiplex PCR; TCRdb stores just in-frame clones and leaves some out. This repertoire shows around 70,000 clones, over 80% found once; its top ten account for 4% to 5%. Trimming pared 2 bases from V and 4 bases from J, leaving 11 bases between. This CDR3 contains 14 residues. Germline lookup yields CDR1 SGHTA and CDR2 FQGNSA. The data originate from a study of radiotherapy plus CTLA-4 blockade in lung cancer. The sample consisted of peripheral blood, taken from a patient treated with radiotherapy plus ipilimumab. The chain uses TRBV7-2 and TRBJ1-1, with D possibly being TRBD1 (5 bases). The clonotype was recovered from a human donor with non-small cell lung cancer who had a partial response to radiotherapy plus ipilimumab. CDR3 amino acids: CASSLRQGGTEAFF. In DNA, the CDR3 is TGTGCCAGCAGCTTAAGGCAGGGAGGCACTGAAGCTTTCTTT.